The 8 T cell receptor beta chains below come from one sample, sequenced in a study of blood T cell repertoires in COVID-19 (TCRdb year 2020). Library creation used the immunoSEQ multiplex PCR assay. TCRdb carries this immuneACCESS record with in-frame sequences only. Its versions omit some clonotypes, under half of them owing to an unresolved V gene in the studies checked, with the rest unexplained. This sample holds approximately 110,000 clones; roughly 85% were observed only once. The biggest ten clones account for 10% to 15% of the sample. The specimen was peripheral blood. The receptors come from a human donor in a cohort sampled during active COVID-19.

The V and J genes are TRBV11-3 and TRBJ2-3; D perhaps matches TRBD1 (5 bases). CDR1 and CDR2 (germline): SGHNT, YENEEA. The ends were cut back, 3 bases at V and 3 bases at J, with 7 bases in the middle. The CDR3 runs to 13 residues. CDR3 amino acids: CASSLGRTDTQYF. DNA for the CDR3: TGTGCCAGCAGCTTGGGGCGAACAGATACGCAGTATTTT.

The gene calls are TRBV30 and TRBJ2-7; 7 nucleotides agree with TRBD1. The J segment lost 5 bases and the V segment lost 2 bases, leaving 3 bases of the junction unmatched. CDR1 and CDR2 (germline): GTSNPN, SVGIG (reference sequence). This CDR3 region has 12 residues. CDR3 nucleotide sequence: TGTGCCTGGAGTTACGGACAGGACGAGCAGTACTTC. Protein product: CAWSYGQDEQYF.

This clone appeared a few times. V is TRBV7-9 and J is TRBJ1-4, with D perhaps matching TRBD1 (6 bases). The germline CDR1 and CDR2 sequences are SEHNR and FQNEAQ (reference sequence). The CDR3 has 16 amino acids. V dropped 6 bases and J dropped 7 bases, with 21 bases sitting between them. CDR3 DNA: TGTGCCAGCAGTGATAAGGGCAGGGGCTATACTGAAAAACTGTTTTTT. It specifies CASSDKGRGYTEKLFF.

This chain uses TRBV7-9 with TRBJ2-7; D remains unclear. Looked up from germline, CDR1 is SEHNR and CDR2 is FQNEAQ (reference sequence). Trimming left V 1 base short and J 1 base short, with 5 bases between. This CDR3 has 13 residues. In nucleotides, the CDR3 is TGTGCCAGCAGCTTAGTCTTATCCTACGAGCAGTACTTC. Amino acid sequence: CASSLVLSYEQYF.

V and J are TRBV27 and TRBJ2-1; D possibly corresponds to TRBD2 (6 bases). Germline V gene sequence: CDR1 MNHEY, CDR2 SMNVEV (reference sequence). The CDR3 contains 15 residues. V lost 7 bases and J 4 bases, leaving 17 bases between the germline ends. Written as DNA, the CDR3 is TGTGCCAGCACTTCCGGGACTTTCCATTACAATGAGCAGTTCTTC. Protein sequence: CASTSGTFHYNEQFF.

CDR3: CASSMGSEAFF. In DNA, the CDR3 is TGTGCCAGTAGTATGGGGAGTGAAGCTTTCTTT. The V and J genes are TRBV19 and TRBJ1-1; no definite D call. The CDR3 contains 11 residues. V shed 3 bases and J shed 7 bases, with 6 bases lying between them. CDR1 is LNHDA, CDR2 SQIVND, per germline (reference sequence).

V gene TRBV15 combines with J gene TRBJ1-2; no definite D call. CDR1 and CDR2 from the germline V gene are LNHNV and YYDKDF (reference sequence). The CDR3 contains 13 residues. V lost 7 bases, J lost 0 bases, and 9 bases lay in between. DNA for the CDR3: TGTGCCACCAACGCGGGAACTAACTATGGCTACACCTTC. Residues: CATNAGTNYGYTF.

The chain has TRBV7-8 and TRBJ1-4; 7 nucleotides align to TRBD1. The V gene's germline CDR1 is SGHVS and CDR2 FQNEAQ. The V and J ends lost 6 bases and 7 bases, in that order; junction bases with no gene match: 8. The CDR3 consists of 14 residues. The CDR3 nucleotides read TGTGCCAGCAGTTCCGGGACAGTAGGTGAAAAACTGTTTTTT. Protein: CASSSGTVGEKLFF.